This T cell receptor (beta chain) was sequenced in a study of blood T cell repertoires in COVID-19. Turning to the study itself: Specimens from acute and convalescent COVID-19 originated in the United States, Italy and Spain. Sources were T cells, B-cell-depleted T cells, or PBMCs; the material itself was cDNA or gDNA.

CDR1 is SGHNT, CDR2 YYREEE, per germline (reference sequence). The CDR3 runs 16 residues. Trimming stripped 4 bases from V and 5 bases from J, with 21 bases between. In the original analysis: The authors estimated nucleated cell counts from reference gene primer amplification. TCRdb's table, derived via immunoSEQ multiplex PCR, lists solely in-frame clones and lacks some. D and trimming were read from the DNA, whereas the V and J calls and clone size are those reported in that table. The sample contains 200,000 to 250,000 clones, roughly four fifths of which appear only once. What was sequenced was peripheral blood. The chain has TRBV5-4 and TRBJ1-1; the D gene is possibly TRBD1 (5 bases). The sequence derives from a man over 45 with acute or convalescent COVID-19. CDR3 amino acids: CASSPPRPGIGTEAFF. The CDR3 DNA sequence: TGTGCCAGCAGCCCCCCCCGACCAGGGATTGGAACTGAAGCTTTCTTT.